This T cell receptor (beta chain) was observed in a study of T cells in Graves' hyperthyroidism and ophthalmopathy. Study-level points and caveats: A model using 13 V-J features told ophthalmopathy apart from stable hyperthyroidism.

Amplified TCR beta CDR3 regions derived from RNA transcripts. In the first-round RT-PCR of the TCR CDR3, the HTBI primer set was used. TCRdb re-derived calls from the multiplex PCR reads in MiXCR, one entry per CDR3 protein. This repertoire shows more than 350,000 distinct CDR3 sequences, more than 12% found once; its top ten account for approximately 32%. The study defined stable Graves' hyperthyroidism as no ophthalmopathy progression within 18 months. A note on this clonotype: Its antigen is unknown.

V lost 3 bases to trimming and J lost 5 bases; unmatched junction nucleotides: 7. Germline values: CDR1 LNHDA, CDR2 SQIVND (reference sequence). This CDR3 spans 15 amino acids. The rearrangement uses TRBV19 and TRBJ2-4, with 7 bases fitting TRBD2. Sequenced: blood. The TCR sequence derives from a woman aged 25 to 45 with Graves' hyperthyroidism. DNA of the CDR3: TGTGCCAGTAGTATGGGAGGGGTTCGTGAAAACATTCAGTACTTC. It translates to CASSMGGVRENIQYF.